The table lists the clone carrying this T cell receptor beta chain with a count of one. V shed 0 bases, J shed 7 bases, and the junction held 9 bases outside the gene matches. Germline V gene data show CDR1 as SGHRS and CDR2 as YFSETQ. The length of the CDR3 is 16 residues. TCRdb's copy holds only in-frame clones and misses some; the assay was immunoSEQ multiplex PCR. The data show roughly 17,000 clones, with around 89% seen just once and about 13% held by the top ten. This sample was included in a study of PD-L1 blockade in urothelial cancer. Noted time point: pretreatment peripheral blood. The study collected 1 to 8 samples per patient, pretreatment and on-treatment.

Sample: PBMCs, taken around atezolizumab (anti-PD-L1) treatment. This clonotype was sampled from a man aged 65-85 years with urothelial cancer. The chain has TRBV5-1 and TRBJ2-2, with 7 positions matching TRBD2. The CDR3 coding sequence is TGCGCCAGCAGCTTGGCCACAACTAGCGTCGGCGGGGAGCTGTTTTTT. It specifies CASSLATTSVGGELFF.